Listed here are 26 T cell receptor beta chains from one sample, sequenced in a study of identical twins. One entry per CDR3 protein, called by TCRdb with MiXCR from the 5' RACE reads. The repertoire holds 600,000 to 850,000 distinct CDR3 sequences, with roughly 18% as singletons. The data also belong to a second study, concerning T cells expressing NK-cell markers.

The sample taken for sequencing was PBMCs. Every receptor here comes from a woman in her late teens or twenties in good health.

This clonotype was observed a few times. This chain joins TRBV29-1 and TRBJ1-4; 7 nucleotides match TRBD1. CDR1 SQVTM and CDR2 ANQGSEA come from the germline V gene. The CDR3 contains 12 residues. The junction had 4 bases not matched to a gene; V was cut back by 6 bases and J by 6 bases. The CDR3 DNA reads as TGCAGCGTACGACAGGGAGATGAAAAACTGTTTTTT. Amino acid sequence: CSVRQGDEKLFF.

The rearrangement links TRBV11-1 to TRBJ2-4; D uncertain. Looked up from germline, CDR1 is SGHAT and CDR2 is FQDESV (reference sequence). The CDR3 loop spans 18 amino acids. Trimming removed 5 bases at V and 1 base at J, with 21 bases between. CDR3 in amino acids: CASSPKEQSGLAKNIQYF. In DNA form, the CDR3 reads TGTGCCAGCAGCCCTAAGGAGCAGAGTGGGTTGGCCAAAAACATTCAGTACTTC.

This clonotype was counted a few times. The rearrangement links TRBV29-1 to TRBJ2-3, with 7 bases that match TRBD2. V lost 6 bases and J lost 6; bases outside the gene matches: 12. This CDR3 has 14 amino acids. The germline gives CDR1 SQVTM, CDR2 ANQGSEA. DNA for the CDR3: TGCAGCGTGACCCGGACTAGTCAGTTGGATACGCAGTATTTT. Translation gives CSVTRTSQLDTQYF.

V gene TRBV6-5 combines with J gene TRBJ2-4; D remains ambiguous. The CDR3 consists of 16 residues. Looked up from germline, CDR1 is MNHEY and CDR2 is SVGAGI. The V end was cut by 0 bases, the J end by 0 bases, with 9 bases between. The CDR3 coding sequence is TGTGCCAGCAGTTACTCTTACCGGGTAGCCAAAAACATTCAGTACTTC. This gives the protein CASSYSYRVAKNIQYF.

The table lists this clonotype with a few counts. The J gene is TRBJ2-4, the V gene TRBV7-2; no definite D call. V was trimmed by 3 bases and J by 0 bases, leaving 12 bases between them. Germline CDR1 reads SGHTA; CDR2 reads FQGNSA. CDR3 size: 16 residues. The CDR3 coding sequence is TGTGCCAGCAGCTTCAGGAGAAGGCTAGCCAAAAACATTCAGTACTTC. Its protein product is CASSFRRRLAKNIQYF. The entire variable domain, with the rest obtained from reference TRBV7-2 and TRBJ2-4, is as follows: GAGVSQSPSNKVTEKGKDVELRCDPISGHTALYWYRQSLGQGLEFLIYFQGNSAPDKSGLPSDRFSAERTGGSVSTLTIQRTQQEDSAVYLCASSFRRRLAKNIQYFGAGTRLSVL.

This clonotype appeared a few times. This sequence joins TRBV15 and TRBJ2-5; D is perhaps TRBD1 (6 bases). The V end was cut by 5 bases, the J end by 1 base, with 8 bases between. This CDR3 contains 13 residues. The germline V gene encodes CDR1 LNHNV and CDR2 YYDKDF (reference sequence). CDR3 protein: CATSGQLQETQYF. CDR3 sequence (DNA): TGTGCCACCAGCGGACAGCTCCAAGAGACCCAGTACTTC.

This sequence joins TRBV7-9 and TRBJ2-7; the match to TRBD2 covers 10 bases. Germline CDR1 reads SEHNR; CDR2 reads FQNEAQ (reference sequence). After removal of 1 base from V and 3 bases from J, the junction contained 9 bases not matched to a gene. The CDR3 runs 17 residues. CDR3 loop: CASSLGASGSAGYEQYF. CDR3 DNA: TGTGCCAGCAGCTTAGGCGCTAGCGGGAGTGCGGGCTACGAGCAGTACTTC. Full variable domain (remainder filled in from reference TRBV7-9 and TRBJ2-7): DTGVSQNPRHKITKRGQNVTFRCDPISEHNRLYWYRQTLGQGPEFLTYFQNEAQLEKSRLLSDRFSAERPKGSFSTLEIQRTEQGDSAMYLCASSLGASGSAGYEQYFGPGTRLTVT.

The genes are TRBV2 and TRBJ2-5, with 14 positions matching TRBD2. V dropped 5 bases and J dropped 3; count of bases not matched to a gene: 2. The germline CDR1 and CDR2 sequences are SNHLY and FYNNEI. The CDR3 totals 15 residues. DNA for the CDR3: TGTGCCAGCAGTCCGACTAGCGGGAGGGAAGAGACCCAGTACTTC. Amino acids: CASSPTSGREETQYF. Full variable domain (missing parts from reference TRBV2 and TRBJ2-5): EPEVTQTPSHQVTQMGQEVILRCVPISNHLYFYWYRQILGQKVEFLVSFYNNEISEKSEIFDDQFSVERPDGSNFTLKIRSTKLEDSAMYFCASSPTSGREETQYFGPGTRLLVL.

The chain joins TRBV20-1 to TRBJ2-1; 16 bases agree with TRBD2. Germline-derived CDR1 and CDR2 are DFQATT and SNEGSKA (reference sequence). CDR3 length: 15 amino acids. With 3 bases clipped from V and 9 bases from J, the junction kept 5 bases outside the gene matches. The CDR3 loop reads CSARGLAGGPGEQFF. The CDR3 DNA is TGCAGTGCTAGGGGACTAGCGGGAGGGCCGGGTGAGCAGTTCTTC.

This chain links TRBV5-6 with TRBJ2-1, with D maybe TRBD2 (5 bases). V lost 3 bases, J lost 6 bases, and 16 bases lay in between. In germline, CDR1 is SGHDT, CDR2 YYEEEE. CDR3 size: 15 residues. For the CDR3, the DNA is TGTGCCAGCAGCTATGGACTTACCGAGGTCAATGAGCAGTTCTTC. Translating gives CASSYGLTEVNEQFF.

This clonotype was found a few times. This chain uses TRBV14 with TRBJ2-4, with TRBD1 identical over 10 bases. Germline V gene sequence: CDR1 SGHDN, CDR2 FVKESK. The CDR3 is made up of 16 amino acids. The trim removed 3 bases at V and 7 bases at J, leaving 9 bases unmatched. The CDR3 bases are TGTGCCAGCAGCCAGACAGGGGGCGCGAGGCGGAACATTCAGTACTTC. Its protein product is CASSQTGGARRNIQYF.

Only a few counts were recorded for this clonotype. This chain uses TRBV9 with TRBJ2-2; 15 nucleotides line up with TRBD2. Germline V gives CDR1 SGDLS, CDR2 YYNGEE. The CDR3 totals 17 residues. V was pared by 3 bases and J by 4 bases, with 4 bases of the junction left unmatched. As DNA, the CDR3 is TGTGCCAGCAGCGGGACTAGCGGGAGGGGGAGCACCGGGGAGCTGTTTTTT. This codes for CASSGTSGRGSTGELFF.

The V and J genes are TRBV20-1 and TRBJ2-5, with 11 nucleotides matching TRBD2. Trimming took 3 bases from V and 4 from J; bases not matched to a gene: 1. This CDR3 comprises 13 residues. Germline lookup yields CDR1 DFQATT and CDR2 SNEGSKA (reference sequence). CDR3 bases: TGCAGTGCTAGTCTAGCGGGGGGAGAGACCCAGTACTTC. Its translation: CSASLAGGETQYF.

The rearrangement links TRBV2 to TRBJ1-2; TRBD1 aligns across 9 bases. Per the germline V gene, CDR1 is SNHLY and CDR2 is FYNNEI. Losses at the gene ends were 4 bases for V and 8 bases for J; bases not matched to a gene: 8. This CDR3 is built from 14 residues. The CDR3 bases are TGTGCCAGCAGTGGTCAACAGGGGGCGTTCGGCTACACCTTC. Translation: CASSGQQGAFGYTF. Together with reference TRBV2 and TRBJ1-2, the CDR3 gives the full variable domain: EPEVTQTPSHQVTQMGQEVILRCVPISNHLYFYWYRQILGQKVEFLVSFYNNEISEKSEIFDDQFSVERPDGSNFTLKIRSTKLEDSAMYFCASSGQQGAFGYTFGSGTRLTVV.

The CDR3 DNA reads as TGTGCCTGGAGGGGACTAGAAGAGACCCAGTACTTC. It encodes CAWRGLEETQYF. The chain uses TRBV30 and TRBJ2-5; 8 bases map to TRBD2. With V trimmed by 3 bases and J by 3 bases, 0 bases remained unmatched. This CDR3 is 12 amino acids long. Germline values: CDR1 GTSNPN, CDR2 SVGIG (reference sequence).

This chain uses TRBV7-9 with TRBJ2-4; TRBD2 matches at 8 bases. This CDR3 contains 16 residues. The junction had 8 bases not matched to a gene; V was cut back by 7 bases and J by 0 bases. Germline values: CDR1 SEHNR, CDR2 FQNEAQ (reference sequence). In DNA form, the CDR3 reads TGTGCCAGCACCGGGGGGGCGGGAGAAGCCAAAAACATTCAGTACTTC. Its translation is CASTGGAGEAKNIQYF. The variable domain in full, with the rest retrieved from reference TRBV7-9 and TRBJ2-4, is DTGVSQNPRHKITKRGQNVTFRCDPISEHNRLYWYRQTLGQGPEFLTYFQNEAQLEKSRLLSDRFSAERPKGSFSTLEIQRTEQGDSAMYLCASTGGAGEAKNIQYFGAGTRLSVL.

CDR3 DNA: TGTGCCAGCAGTTACTCCACGTACGAGGGAGGGCAGTACTTC. The encoded protein is CASSYSTYEGGQYF. This chain connects TRBV6-2 or TRBV6-3 to TRBJ2-7; the D gene is possibly TRBD2 (6 bases). Per germline, CDR1 MNHEY and CDR2 SVGEGT. The CDR3 runs to 14 residues. The ends were cut back, 0 bases at V and 9 bases at J, with 15 bases in the middle.

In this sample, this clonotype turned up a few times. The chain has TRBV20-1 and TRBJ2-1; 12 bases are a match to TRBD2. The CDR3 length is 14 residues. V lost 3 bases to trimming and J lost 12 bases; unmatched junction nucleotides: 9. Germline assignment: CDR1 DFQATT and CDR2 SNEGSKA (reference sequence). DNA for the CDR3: TGCAGTGCTAGGCTAGCGGGAGGGGCCTGGGGGCAGTTCTTC. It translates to CSARLAGGAWGQFF.

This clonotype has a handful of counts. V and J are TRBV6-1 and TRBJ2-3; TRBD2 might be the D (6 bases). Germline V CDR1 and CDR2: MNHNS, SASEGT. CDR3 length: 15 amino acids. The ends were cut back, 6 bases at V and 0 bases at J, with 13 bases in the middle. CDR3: CASRRTSFSTDTQYF. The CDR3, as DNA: TGTGCCAGCAGGCGCACTAGCTTCAGCACAGATACGCAGTATTTT.

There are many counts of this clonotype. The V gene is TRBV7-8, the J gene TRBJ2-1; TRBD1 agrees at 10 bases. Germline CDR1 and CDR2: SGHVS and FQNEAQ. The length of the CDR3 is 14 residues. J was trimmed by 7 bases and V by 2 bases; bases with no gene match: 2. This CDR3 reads CASSLRDRGNEQFF. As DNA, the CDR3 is TGTGCCAGCAGCTTACGGGACAGGGGAAATGAGCAGTTCTTC.

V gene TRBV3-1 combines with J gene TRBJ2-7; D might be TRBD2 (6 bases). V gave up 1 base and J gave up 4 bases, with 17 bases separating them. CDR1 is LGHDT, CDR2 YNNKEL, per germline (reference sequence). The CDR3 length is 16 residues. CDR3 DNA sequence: TGTGCCAGCAGCCAAGCCCGGGAGCCACCCAGATACGAGCAGTACTTC. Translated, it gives CASSQAREPPRYEQYF.

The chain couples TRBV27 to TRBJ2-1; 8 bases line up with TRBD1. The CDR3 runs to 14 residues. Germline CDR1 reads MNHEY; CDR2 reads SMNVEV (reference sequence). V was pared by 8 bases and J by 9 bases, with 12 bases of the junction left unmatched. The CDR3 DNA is TGTGCCAGCCTTCCTCCGGGACAGGCTCTTGAGCAGTTCTTC. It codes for CASLPPGQALEQFF.

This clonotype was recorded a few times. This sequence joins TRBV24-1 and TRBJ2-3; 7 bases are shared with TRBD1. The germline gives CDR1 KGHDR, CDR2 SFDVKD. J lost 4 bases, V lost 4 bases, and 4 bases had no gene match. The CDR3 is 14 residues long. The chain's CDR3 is CATSEGGSADTQYF. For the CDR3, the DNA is TGTGCCACCAGTGAAGGGGGCTCCGCAGATACGCAGTATTTT.

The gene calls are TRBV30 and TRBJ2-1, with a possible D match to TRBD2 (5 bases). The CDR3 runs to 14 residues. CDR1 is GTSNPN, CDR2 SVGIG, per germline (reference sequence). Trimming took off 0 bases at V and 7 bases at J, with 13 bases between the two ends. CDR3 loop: CAWSVISGRNEQFF. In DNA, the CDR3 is TGTGCCTGGAGTGTAATCAGCGGTCGGAATGAGCAGTTCTTC.

The CDR3 DNA is TGCAGTGCTAGAGATGGGGCTAGCGGGGAAGAGACCCAGTACTTC. It translates to CSARDGASGEETQYF. The V and J genes are TRBV20-1 and TRBJ2-5; 9 nucleotides match TRBD2. Per the germline V gene, CDR1 is DFQATT and CDR2 is SNEGSKA (reference sequence). J was trimmed by 3 bases and V by 0 bases; bases with no gene match: 5. The CDR3 sequence is 15 residues long.

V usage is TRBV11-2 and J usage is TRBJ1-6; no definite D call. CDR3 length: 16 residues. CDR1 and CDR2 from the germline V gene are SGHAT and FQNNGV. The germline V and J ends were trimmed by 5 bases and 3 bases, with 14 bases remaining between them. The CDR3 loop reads CASSRLHLYYNSPLHF. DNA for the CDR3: TGTGCCAGCAGCCGACTCCACTTATACTATAATTCACCCCTCCACTTT.